The source of this TCR beta chain is a study of early T cells in non-severe SARS-CoV-2 infection. At the level of the study: Unpaired chains resulted from sequencing bulk RNA of unsorted whole blood.

Unique molecular identifiers tagged individual cDNA molecules. Using its own MiXCR run on the 5' RACE reads, TCRdb lists one record per CDR3 protein. The sample shows around 80,000 distinct CDR3 sequences, roughly 13% of them seen only once. Study-level findings and limits: Matches to VDJdb favored anti-spike CD8 responses and missed private and CD4 specificities.

To note about this clonotype: Its matching antigen is unknown.

Looked up from germline, CDR1 is SGDLS and CDR2 is YYNGEE. The CDR3 covers 17 residues. The ends lost 4 bases at V and 6 bases at J; junction bases unmatched: 11. The chain has TRBV9 and TRBJ2-1; 12 bases are a match to TRBD2. The TCR originated in an adult who was a healthcare worker with PCR-confirmed SARS-CoV-2 infection or an uninfected control (not recorded which). Sequenced material: whole blood. CDR3 bases: TGTGCCAGCAGCCCCGGGCTAGCGGGGGGGTCTGGCAATGAGCAGTTCTTC. This codes for CASSPGLAGGSGNEQFF.